The source of this T cell receptor (beta chain) is a study of regulatory T cells in long-lasting Graves disease. Study results and caveats: Only peripheral blood was studied, not thyroid tissue.

The time point here: newly diagnosed GD, antithyroid drugs for less than 3 months. There was RNA extracted from PBMCs, and the TCR library was made from it. Relying on iRepertoire HTBI primers and Arm-PCR of CDR3 regions, the team built TCR beta libraries. TCRdb used MiXCR to reprocess the multiplex PCR reads, holding one entry per CDR3 protein. This table has about 470,000 distinct CDR3 sequences, under 20% appearing once. This clonotype has ten or more counts. Antigen unknown. These data were also reused for a study on T cells in Graves' hyperthyroidism and ophthalmopathy. This second study notes: The TCR CDR3 first-round RT-PCR relied on the HTBI primer set. For ophthalmopathy, model prediction preceded onset by a median around six months.

The source of this sequence is a man in his forties with Graves disease. The sample here was peripheral blood mononuclear cells (PBMCs), taken at new diagnosis, from a patient treated with antithyroid drugs.

This chain's CDR3 is CASSPPRLAGGTGELFF. The CDR3 DNA sequence: TGTGCCAGCAGTCCACCGCGGCTAGCGGGAGGCACCGGGGAGCTGTTTTTT. This chain uses TRBV27 with TRBJ2-2, with TRBD2 matching over 11 bases. The ends lost 5 bases at V and 4 bases at J; junction bases unmatched: 9. Germline V gives CDR1 MNHEY, CDR2 SMNVEV (reference sequence). The CDR3 is 17 amino acids.